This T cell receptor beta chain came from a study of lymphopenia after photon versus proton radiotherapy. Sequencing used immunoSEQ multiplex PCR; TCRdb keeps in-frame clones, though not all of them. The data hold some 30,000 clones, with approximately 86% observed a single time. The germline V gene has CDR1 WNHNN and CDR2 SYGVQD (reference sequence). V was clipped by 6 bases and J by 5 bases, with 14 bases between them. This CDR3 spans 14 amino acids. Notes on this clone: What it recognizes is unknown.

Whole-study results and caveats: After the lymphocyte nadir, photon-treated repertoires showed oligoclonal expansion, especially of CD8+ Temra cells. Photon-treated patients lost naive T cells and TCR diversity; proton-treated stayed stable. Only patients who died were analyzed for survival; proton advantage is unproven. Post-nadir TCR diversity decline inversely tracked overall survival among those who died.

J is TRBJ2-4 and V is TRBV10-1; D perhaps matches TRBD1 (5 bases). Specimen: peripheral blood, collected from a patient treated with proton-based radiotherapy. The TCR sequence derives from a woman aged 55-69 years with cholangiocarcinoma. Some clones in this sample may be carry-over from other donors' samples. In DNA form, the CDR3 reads TGCGCCAGCAGCCCCCAGGGTAGGGAAAACATTCAGTACTTC. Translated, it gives CASSPQGRENIQYF.